The 23 T cell receptor beta chains reported below all come from one sample, sequenced in a study of OX40 agonist ivuxolimab in advanced cancers. Only in-frame clones appear in the TCRdb table, and some are missing; sequencing was by immunoSEQ multiplex PCR. The sample includes about 58,000 clones, roughly 83% of them seen just once. The input for sequencing was CD4+ or CD8+ T cells sorted from blood, taken in a trial of the OX40 agonist ivuxolimab. Receptor source: an adult with an advanced solid tumor such as melanoma, head and neck, liver or kidney cancer.

This clone has a single count. The chain has TRBV5-1 and TRBJ1-2; tentative D call: TRBD1 (6 bases). Trimming took 1 base from V and 6 from J, leaving 19 bases between them. Germline CDR1 reads SGHRS; CDR2 reads YFSETQ. This CDR3 comprises 16 residues. CDR3 bases: TGCGCCAGCAGCTTGCGTGTGGGACAAAGGGGCGATGGCTACACCTTC. It translates to CASSLRVGQRGDGYTF.

V usage is TRBV4-2 and J usage is TRBJ2-1, with 11 nucleotides matching TRBD1. The CDR3 has 16 amino acids. Germline assignment: CDR1 LGHNA and CDR2 YNFKEQ. With V trimmed by 0 bases and J by 10 bases, 8 bases remained unmatched. The CDR3 DNA sequence: TGTGCCAGCAGCCAAGAGGCGGGGACAGGGGGAATGGAGCAGTTCTTC. Translation: CASSQEAGTGGMEQFF.

This sequence joins TRBV7-2 and TRBJ2-5, with a tentative D call TRBD2 (6 bases). V was shortened by 1 base and J by 1 base, with 10 bases between the two germline ends. The germline V gene encodes CDR1 SGHTA and CDR2 FQGNSA. This CDR3 spans 15 amino acids. CDR3 residues: CASSLVGSGQETQYF. The DNA of the CDR3 is TGTGCCAGCAGCTTAGTAGGTAGCGGCCAAGAGACCCAGTACTTC.

The rearrangement links TRBV14 to TRBJ2-3; TRBD2 agrees at 10 bases. J was trimmed by 11 bases and V by 4 bases; bases with no gene match: 6. The CDR3 spans 13 residues. Germline V lookup: CDR1 SGHDN, CDR2 FVKESK. The CDR3 region is CASSLAGGVEQYF. CDR3 DNA sequence: TGTGCCAGCAGCCTAGCGGGGGGCGTCGAGCAGTATTTT.

The gene calls are TRBV28 and TRBJ1-3; TRBD1 is a possible D gene (6 bases). Trimming removed 6 bases from V and 8 bases from J, with 23 bases in between. Germline V CDR1 and CDR2: MDHEN, SYDVKM. The CDR3 sequence is 16 residues long. The CDR3 here is CASRRRTVTKWDTIYF. In DNA form, the CDR3 reads TGTGCCAGCAGGAGGAGGACAGTGACGAAGTGGGACACCATATATTTT.

The rearrangement uses TRBV5-1 and TRBJ2-1, with a weak D call TRBD1 (5 bases). The CDR3 contains 14 residues. Germline CDR1 is SGHRS and CDR2 is YFSETQ. The ends were cut back, 7 bases at V and 0 bases at J, with 11 bases in the middle. The CDR3 sequence: CASAGASSYNEQFF. The CDR3 coding sequence is TGCGCCAGCGCTGGGGCTAGCTCCTACAATGAGCAGTTCTTC.

The rearrangement uses TRBV11-3 and TRBJ1-4, with 8 bases that match TRBD1. The V gene's germline CDR1 is SGHNT and CDR2 YENEEA. The CDR3 runs 14 residues. V lost 3 bases, J lost 7 bases, and 4 bases stayed unmatched. The CDR3 reads CASSFQGAGEKLFF. The CDR3 region has the DNA TGTGCCAGCAGCTTCCAGGGGGCCGGTGAAAAACTGTTTTTT.

The chain links TRBV11-3 to TRBJ2-1, with unresolved D. With 5 bases removed from V and 9 bases from J, the gap between germline ends came to 11 bases. Germline CDR1 and CDR2: SGHNT and YENEEA. CDR3 size: 12 residues. CDR3 residues: CASSIAWGEQFF. DNA of the CDR3: TGTGCCAGCAGCATAGCATGGGGTGAGCAGTTCTTC.

The chain uses TRBV7-8 and TRBJ2-2; possible D gene TRBD1, 6 bases. The CDR3 extends over 13 amino acids. Germline values: CDR1 SGHVS, CDR2 FQNEAQ. Between the trimmed V and J ends, which lost 4 bases and 5 bases, there was a span of 8 bases. This chain's CDR3 is CASSYQGTGELFF. The CDR3 DNA reads as TGTGCCAGCAGCTACCAGGGGACCGGGGAGCTGTTTTTT.

Here the CDR3 DNA reads TGCGCCAGCAGCTTGACACCGTCGGGGGTCACCGGGGAGCTGTTTTTT. Amino acids: CASSLTPSGVTGELFF. The rearrangement uses TRBV5-1 and TRBJ2-2, with a weak D call TRBD2 (6 bases). This CDR3 comprises 16 residues. V was trimmed by 1 base and J by 4 bases, leaving 14 bases between them. Germline V gene data show CDR1 as SGHRS and CDR2 as YFSETQ.

This chain joins TRBV9 and TRBJ2-3; TRBD2 is a possible D gene (6 bases). This CDR3 is 15 amino acids long. Germline V gene data show CDR1 as SGDLS and CDR2 as YYNGEE. Trimming pared 4 bases from V and 2 bases from J, leaving 14 bases between. The CDR3 reads CASSRWGDLTDTQYF. The CDR3 region has the DNA TGTGCCAGCAGCCGCTGGGGGGACCTCACAGATACGCAGTATTTT.

The V gene is TRBV7-8, the J gene TRBJ2-7; 9 bases map to TRBD2. The CDR3 sequence is 16 residues long. Unmatched junction bases numbered 8, after V lost 3 bases and J lost 2 bases. Germline V gene sequence: CDR1 SGHVS, CDR2 FQNEAQ. The CDR3 region is CASSFSGGGDPYEQYF. The DNA for the CDR3 is TGTGCCAGCAGCTTTAGTGGCGGGGGGGACCCCTACGAGCAGTACTTC.

CDR3 DNA: TGTGCCAGCATTAAGCTCACAGATACGCAGTATTTT. This gives the protein CASIKLTDTQYF. The V and J genes are TRBV2 and TRBJ2-3; D uncertain. This CDR3 is 12 amino acids long. Germline V gene data show CDR1 as SNHLY and CDR2 as FYNNEI. The V end was cut by 7 bases, the J end by 2 bases, with 7 bases between.

A single count supports this clone. This chain uses TRBV28 with TRBJ2-1, with 9 positions matching TRBD2. The germline V gene has CDR1 MDHEN and CDR2 SYDVKM. V dropped 5 bases and J dropped 8; count of bases not matched to a gene: 22. The CDR3 covers 19 residues. CDR3 sequence reads: CASSPPGLAIYTGMHEQFF. The CDR3 coding sequence is TGTGCCAGCAGTCCACCGGGACTAGCAATATACACGGGTATGCATGAGCAGTTCTTC.

V and J are TRBV28 and TRBJ2-7; 11 bases align to TRBD1. The V segment lost 6 bases and the J segment 2 bases; nucleotides outside the gene matches: 6. This CDR3 contains 15 residues. Germline values: CDR1 MDHEN, CDR2 SYDVKM. CDR3 nucleotides: TGTGCCAGCAGCACTCCGGGACAGGGGGCCTACGAGCAGTACTTC. Encoded protein: CASSTPGQGAYEQYF.

The gene calls are TRBV27 and TRBJ1-5; TRBD1 agrees at 7 bases. From germline, CDR1 is MNHEY and CDR2 SMNVEV (reference sequence). The CDR3 totals 16 residues. J gave up 4 bases and V 5 bases, and 11 bases lay outside the gene matches. CDR3 amino acids: CASSPRTGTTNQPQHF. For the CDR3, the DNA is TGTGCCAGCAGTCCTCGGACAGGTACCACGAATCAGCCCCAGCATTTT.

This chain connects TRBV4-1 to TRBJ1-4; D possibly corresponds to TRBD1 (5 bases). Trimming removed 5 bases from V and 8 bases from J, with 15 bases in between. CDR1 and CDR2 from the germline V gene are MGHRA and YSYEKL. The CDR3 loop spans 14 amino acids. The CDR3 here is CASSWTPREEKLFF. In nucleotides, the CDR3 is TGCGCCAGCAGCTGGACACCGAGGGAGGAAAAACTGTTTTTT.

The rearrangement uses TRBV6-4 and TRBJ2-3; D not resolved. Per the germline V gene, CDR1 is MRHNA and CDR2 is SNTAGT. The CDR3 totals 16 residues. V gave up 2 bases and J gave up 1 base, with 13 bases separating them. The CDR3 coding sequence is TGTGCCAGCAGTGACGGATTGCTAACAGGCACAGATACGCAGTATTTT. This translates into CASSDGLLTGTDTQYF.

J is TRBJ2-6 and V is TRBV5-1; no firm D call. Per germline, CDR1 SGHRS and CDR2 YFSETQ. Trimming left V 0 bases short and J 4 bases short, with 14 bases between. The CDR3 totals 17 residues. The CDR3 nucleotides are TGCGCCAGCAGCTTGGGTCCCACGATGGTAGGGGCCAACGTCCTGACTTTC. Encoded protein: CASSLGPTMVGANVLTF.

The chain joins TRBV2 to TRBJ1-2; D gene uncertain. Germline V gene lookup returns CDR1 SNHLY and CDR2 FYNNEI. This CDR3 is built from 12 residues. Trimming removed 4 bases at V and 3 bases at J, with 6 bases between. As DNA, the CDR3 is TGTGCCAGCAGTGGTTTGTACTATGGCTACACCTTC. Translated, it gives CASSGLYYGYTF.

The J gene is TRBJ2-5, the V gene TRBV5-1; weak D call: TRBD2 (6 bases). V lost 4 bases and J 4 bases, leaving 14 bases between the germline ends. Germline-derived CDR1 and CDR2 are SGHRS and YFSETQ. This CDR3 has 14 residues. The CDR3 reads CASSERLGGETQYF. CDR3 DNA: TGCGCCAGCAGCGAACGGCTGGGGGGAGAGACCCAGTACTTC.

The chain combines TRBV30 with TRBJ2-5; 9 positions agree with TRBD2. Germline CDR1 is GTSNPN and CDR2 is SVGIG (reference sequence). There are 14 residues in the CDR3. The junction had 8 bases not matched to a gene; V was cut back by 8 bases and J by 1 base. CDR3 nucleotides: TGTGCCCGTGGGCGGGGGGGCCCCCAAGAGACCCAGTACTTC. Protein: CARGRGGPQETQYF.

The chain recombines TRBV30 with TRBJ2-7; D is unresolved. V was cut by 2 bases and J by 3 bases, with 8 bases left in between. The CDR3 runs to 12 residues. Germline CDR1 reads GTSNPN; CDR2 reads SVGIG (reference sequence). The CDR3 sequence is CAWSSPVYEQYF. The CDR3 DNA sequence: TGTGCCTGGAGTTCGCCCGTCTACGAGCAGTACTTC.